This TCR beta chain emerged from a study of shared clonotypes between healthy human individuals. V gave up 8 bases and J gave up 6 bases, with 23 bases separating them. The CDR3 is 15 amino acids. Germline V CDR1 and CDR2: MNHNS, SASEGT. With respect to this clone: The target antigen is unknown.

Researchers partitioned CD4+ cells into CD45RA+ naive and CD45RA-negative memory subsets. Findings and limits, study-wide: Owing to a small donor count, the genetic and exposure-history diversity represented was limited. Read depth was anticipated to influence clonotype sharing among donors.

Measured with immunoSEQ multiplex PCR; TCRdb has only the in-frame clones, and not every one. The repertoire holds 2 million to 2.5 million clones, nearly 97% seen once, with 0.13% in the top ten. The chain employs TRBV6-1 and TRBJ2-7; D possibly corresponds to TRBD1 (6 bases). The sequenced sample was naive CD4+ T cells sorted from blood. The subset is: CD45RA+ positively selected. The origin of this receptor is a man younger than 35 in good health. The DNA for the CDR3 is TGTGCCAGCCGTTCCGGACAGCCCCCGGCTGGCGAGCAGTACTTC. Protein: CASRSGQPPAGEQYF.